The present T cell receptor (beta chain) was sequenced within a study of T cells in Graves' hyperthyroidism and ophthalmopathy. This clonotype has a count of ten or more. Antigen unknown. Study findings and constraints: The model made its ophthalmopathy prediction, and onset followed a median 6.5 months later.

Researchers amplified the TCR beta CDR3 regions from RNA transcripts. HTBI primers were used for first-round RT-PCR of the TCR CDR3. TCRdb used MiXCR to reprocess the multiplex PCR reads, holding one entry per CDR3 protein. The profile shows 300,000 to 400,000 distinct CDR3 sequences, approximately 14% of them singletons. Germline assignment: CDR1 MNHEY and CDR2 SVGEGT. The CDR3 is made up of 15 amino acids. V dropped 7 bases and J dropped 0 bases, with 13 bases sitting between them. This clonotype was sampled from a woman aged 30 to 39 with Graves' hyperthyroidism. V usage is TRBV6-2 or TRBV6-3 and J usage is TRBJ2-1; no definite D call. Source material: blood. CDR3 in DNA: TGTGCCAGCACTAAACGTACGGACTCCTACAATGAGCAGTTCTTC. Translation: CASTKRTDSYNEQFF.